This paragraph covers one T cell receptor beta chain sequence. What it binds is unknown. MiXCR was run by TCRdb on the 5' RACE reads, yielding one entry per CDR3 protein. The table lists about 270,000 distinct CDR3 sequences, roughly 32% of them singletons. The junction had 7 bases not matched to a gene; V was cut back by 5 bases and J by 5 bases. There are 15 residues in the CDR3. CDR1 and CDR2 from the germline V gene are MNHNS and SASEGT. These data are taken from a study of CD8 T cells in ankylosing spondylitis. Study observations and caveats: Relatively rare in peripheral blood, disease-linked clones were also CD8+.

V is TRBV6-1 and J is TRBJ2-5; 11 bases are a match to TRBD1. The clonotype comes from a male donor with ankylosing spondylitis or in good health (not recorded which). Sequences were obtained from blood, either unsorted or a sorted T cell fraction (not recorded which). CDR3 DNA: TGTGCCAGCAGTATGGACAGGGGGCGCCGGGAGACCCAGTACTTC. It codes for CASSMDRGRRETQYF.